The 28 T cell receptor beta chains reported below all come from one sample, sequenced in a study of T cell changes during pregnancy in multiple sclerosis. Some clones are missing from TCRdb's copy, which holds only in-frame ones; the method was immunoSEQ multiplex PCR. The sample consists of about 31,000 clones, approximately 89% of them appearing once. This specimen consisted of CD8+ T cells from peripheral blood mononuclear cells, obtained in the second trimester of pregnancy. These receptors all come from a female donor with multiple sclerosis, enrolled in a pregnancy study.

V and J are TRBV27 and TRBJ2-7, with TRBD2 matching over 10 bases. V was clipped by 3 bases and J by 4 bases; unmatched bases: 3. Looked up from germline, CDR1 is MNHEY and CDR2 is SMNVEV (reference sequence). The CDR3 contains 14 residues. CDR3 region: CASSFGTSVYEQYF. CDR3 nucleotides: TGTGCCAGCAGTTTTGGGACTAGCGTGTACGAGCAGTACTTC.

The CDR3 nucleotides are TGTGCCAGCAGCTCAACCGGGCGGGAACCGTACACCGGGGAGCTGTTTTTT. Amino acids: CASSSTGREPYTGELFF. The rearrangement links TRBV7-9 to TRBJ2-2; D is perhaps TRBD2 (6 bases). Trimming removed 4 bases at V and 3 bases at J, with 18 bases between. This CDR3 has 17 residues. From germline, CDR1 is SEHNR and CDR2 FQNEAQ (reference sequence).

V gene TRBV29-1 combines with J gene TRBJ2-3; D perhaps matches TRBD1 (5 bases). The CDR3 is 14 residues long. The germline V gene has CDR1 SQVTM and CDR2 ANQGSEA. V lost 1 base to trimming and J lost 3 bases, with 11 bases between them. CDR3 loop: CSVEGQGLTDTQYF. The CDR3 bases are TGCAGCGTTGAAGGGCAGGGTTTGACAGATACGCAGTATTTT.

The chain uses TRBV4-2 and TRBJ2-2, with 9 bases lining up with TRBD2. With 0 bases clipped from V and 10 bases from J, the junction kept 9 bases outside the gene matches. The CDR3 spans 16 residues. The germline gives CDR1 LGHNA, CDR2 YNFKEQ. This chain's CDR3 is CASSQDGGSGSSELFF. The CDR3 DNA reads TGTGCCAGCAGCCAAGATGGGGGTAGCGGGAGTTCGGAGCTGTTTTTT.

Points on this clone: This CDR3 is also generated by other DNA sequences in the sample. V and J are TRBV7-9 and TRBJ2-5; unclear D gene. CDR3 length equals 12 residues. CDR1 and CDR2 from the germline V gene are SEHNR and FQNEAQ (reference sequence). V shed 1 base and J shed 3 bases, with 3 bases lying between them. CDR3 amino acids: CASSLGEETQYF. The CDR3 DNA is TGTGCCAGCAGCTTAGGAGAAGAGACCCAGTACTTC.

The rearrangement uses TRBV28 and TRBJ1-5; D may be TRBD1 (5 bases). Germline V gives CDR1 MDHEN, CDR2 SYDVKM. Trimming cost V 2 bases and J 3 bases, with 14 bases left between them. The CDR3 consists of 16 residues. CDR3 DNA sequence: TGTGCCAGCAGTTTACCCGGAGGGGAACTCAATCAGCCCCAGCATTTT. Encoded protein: CASSLPGGELNQPQHF.

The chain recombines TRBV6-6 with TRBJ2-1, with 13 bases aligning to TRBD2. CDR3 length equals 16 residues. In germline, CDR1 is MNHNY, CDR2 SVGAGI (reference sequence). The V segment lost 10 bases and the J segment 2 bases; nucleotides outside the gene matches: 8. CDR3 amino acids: CATGTSGITAYNEQFF. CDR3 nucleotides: TGTGCCACCGGGACTAGCGGGATAACGGCCTACAATGAGCAGTTCTTC.

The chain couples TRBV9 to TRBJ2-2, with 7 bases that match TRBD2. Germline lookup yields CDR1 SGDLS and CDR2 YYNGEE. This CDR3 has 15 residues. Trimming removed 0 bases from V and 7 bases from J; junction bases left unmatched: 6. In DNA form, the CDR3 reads TGTGCCAGCAGCGTAGCTAGCGGAAATAACGGGGAGCTGTTTTTT. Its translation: CASSVASGNNGELFF.

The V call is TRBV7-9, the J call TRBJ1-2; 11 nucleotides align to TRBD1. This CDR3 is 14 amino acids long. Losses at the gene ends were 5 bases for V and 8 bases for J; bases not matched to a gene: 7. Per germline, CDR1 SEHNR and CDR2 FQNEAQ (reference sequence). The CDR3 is CASSRGTGGEGYTF. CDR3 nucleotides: TGTGCCAGCAGCAGGGGGACAGGGGGTGAAGGCTACACCTTC.

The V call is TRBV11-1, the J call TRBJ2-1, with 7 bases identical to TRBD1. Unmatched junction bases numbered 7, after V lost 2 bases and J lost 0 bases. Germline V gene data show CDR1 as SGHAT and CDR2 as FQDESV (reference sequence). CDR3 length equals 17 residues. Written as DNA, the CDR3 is TGTGCCAGCAGCTTATTACAGGGGCCAAGCTCCTACAATGAGCAGTTCTTC. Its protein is CASSLLQGPSSYNEQFF.

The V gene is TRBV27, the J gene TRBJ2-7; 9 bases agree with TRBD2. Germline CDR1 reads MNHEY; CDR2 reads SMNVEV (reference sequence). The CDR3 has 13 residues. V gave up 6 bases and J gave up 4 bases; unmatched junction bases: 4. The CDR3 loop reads CASRTSGAYEQYF. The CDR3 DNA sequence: TGTGCCAGCAGGACTAGCGGAGCTTACGAGCAGTACTTC.

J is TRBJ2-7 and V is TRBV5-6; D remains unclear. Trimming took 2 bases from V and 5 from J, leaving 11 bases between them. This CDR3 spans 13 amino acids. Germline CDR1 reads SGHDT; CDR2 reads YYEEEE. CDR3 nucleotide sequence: TGTGCCAGCAGCTTTCCACAGTCCCACGAGCAGTACTTC. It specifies CASSFPQSHEQYF.

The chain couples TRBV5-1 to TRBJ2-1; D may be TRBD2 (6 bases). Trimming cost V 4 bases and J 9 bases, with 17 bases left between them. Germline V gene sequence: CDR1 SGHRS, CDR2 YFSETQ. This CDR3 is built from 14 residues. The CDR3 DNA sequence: TGCGCCAGCAGCCGCATGACGGAGGGCGGTGAGCAGTTCTTC. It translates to CASSRMTEGGEQFF. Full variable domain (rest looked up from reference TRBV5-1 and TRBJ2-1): KAGVTQTPRYLIKTRGQQVTLSCSPISGHRSVSWYQQTPGQGLQFLFEYFSETQRNKGNFPGRFSGRQFSNSRSEMNVSTLELGDSALYLCASSRMTEGGEQFFGPGTRLTVL.

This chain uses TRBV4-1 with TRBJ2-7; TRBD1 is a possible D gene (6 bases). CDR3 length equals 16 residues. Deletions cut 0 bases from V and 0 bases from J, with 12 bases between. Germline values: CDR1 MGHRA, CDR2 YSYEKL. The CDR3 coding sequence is TGCGCCAGCAGCCAAGAAGACAGGTTAATCTCCTACGAGCAGTACTTC. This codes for CASSQEDRLISYEQYF.

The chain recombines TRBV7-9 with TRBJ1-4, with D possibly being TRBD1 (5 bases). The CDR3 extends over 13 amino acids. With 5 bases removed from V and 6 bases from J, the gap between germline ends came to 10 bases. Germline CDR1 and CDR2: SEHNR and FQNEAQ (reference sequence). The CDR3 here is CASSPRGDEKLFF. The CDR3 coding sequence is TGTGCCAGCAGCCCCCGGGGGGATGAAAAACTGTTTTTT. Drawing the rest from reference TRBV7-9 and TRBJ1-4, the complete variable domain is DTGVSQNPRHKITKRGQNVTFRCDPISEHNRLYWYRQTLGQGPEFLTYFQNEAQLEKSRLLSDRFSAERPKGSFSTLEIQRTEQGDSAMYLCASSPRGDEKLFFGSGTQLSVL.

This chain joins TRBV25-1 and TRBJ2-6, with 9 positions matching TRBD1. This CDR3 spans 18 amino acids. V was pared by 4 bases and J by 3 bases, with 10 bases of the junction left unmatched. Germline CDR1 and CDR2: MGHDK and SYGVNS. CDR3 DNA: TGTGCCAGCAGTGGGGACAGGGAGGGTTTTGGTGGGGCCAACGTCCTGACTTTC. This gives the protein CASSGDREGFGGANVLTF.

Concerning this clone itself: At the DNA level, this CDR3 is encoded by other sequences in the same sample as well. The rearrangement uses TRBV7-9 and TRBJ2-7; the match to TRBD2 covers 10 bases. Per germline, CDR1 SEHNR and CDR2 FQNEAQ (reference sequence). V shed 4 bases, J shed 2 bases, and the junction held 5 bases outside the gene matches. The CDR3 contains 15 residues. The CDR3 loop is CASSSASGGTYEQYF. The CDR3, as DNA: TGTGCCAGCAGCTCCGCTAGCGGGGGAACCTACGAGCAGTACTTC.

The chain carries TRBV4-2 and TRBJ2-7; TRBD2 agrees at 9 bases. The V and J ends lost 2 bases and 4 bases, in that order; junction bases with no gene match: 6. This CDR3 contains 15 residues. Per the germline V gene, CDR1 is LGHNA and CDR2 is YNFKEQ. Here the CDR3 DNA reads TGTGCCAGCAGCCAACAGCGGGAGGTGACGTACGAGCAGTACTTC. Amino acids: CASSQQREVTYEQYF.

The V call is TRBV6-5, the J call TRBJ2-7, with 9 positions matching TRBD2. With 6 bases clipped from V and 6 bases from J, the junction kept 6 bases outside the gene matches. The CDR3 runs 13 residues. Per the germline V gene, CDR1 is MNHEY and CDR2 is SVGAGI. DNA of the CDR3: TGTGCCAGCAGCTTTAGCGGGAGCATCGAGCAGTACTTC. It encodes CASSFSGSIEQYF.

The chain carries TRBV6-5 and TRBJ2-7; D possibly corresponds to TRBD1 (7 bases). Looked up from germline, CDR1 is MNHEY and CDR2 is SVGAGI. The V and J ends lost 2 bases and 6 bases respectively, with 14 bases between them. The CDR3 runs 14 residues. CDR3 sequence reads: CASSYGAGTAEQYF. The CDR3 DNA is TGTGCCAGCAGTTACGGGGCGGGGACAGCCGAGCAGTACTTC.

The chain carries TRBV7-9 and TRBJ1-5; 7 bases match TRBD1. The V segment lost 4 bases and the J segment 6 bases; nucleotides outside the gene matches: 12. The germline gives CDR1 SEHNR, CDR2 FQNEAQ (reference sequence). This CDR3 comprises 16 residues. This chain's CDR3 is CASSSTGTEDAQPQHF. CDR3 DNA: TGTGCCAGCAGCTCCACCGGGACAGAGGACGCTCAGCCCCAGCATTTT.

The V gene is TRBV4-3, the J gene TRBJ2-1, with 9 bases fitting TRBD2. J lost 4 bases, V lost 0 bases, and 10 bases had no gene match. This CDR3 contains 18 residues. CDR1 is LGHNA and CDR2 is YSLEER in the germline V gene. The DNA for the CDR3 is TGCGCCAGCAGCCAAGATCTTTACTTTAGCGGGAGTTACAATGAGCAGTTCTTC. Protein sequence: CASSQDLYFSGSYNEQFF.

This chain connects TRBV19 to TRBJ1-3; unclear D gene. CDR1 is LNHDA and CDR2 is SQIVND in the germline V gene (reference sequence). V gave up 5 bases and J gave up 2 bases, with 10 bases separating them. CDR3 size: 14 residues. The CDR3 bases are TGTGCCAGTAGTCTCGGGGTAACTGGAAACACCATATATTTT. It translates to CASSLGVTGNTIYF.

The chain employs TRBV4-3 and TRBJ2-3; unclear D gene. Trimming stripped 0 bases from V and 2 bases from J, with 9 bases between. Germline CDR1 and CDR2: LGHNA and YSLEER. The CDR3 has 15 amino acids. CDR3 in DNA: TGCGCCAGCAGCCAAGATAGGAGTTTCACAGATACGCAGTATTTT. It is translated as CASSQDRSFTDTQYF.

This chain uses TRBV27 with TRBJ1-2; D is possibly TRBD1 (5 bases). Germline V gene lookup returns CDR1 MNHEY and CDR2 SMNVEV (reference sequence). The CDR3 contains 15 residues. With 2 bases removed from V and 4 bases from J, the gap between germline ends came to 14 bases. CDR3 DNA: TGTGCCAGCAGTTTAGGGGCCTCGGCGGTCTATGGCTACACCTTC. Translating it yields CASSLGASAVYGYTF.

The CDR3 region has the DNA TGTGCCAGCAGCCTTTTAGCGGGAGTGGAGACCCAGTACTTC. The encoded protein is CASSLLAGVETQYF. The V and J genes are TRBV11-3 and TRBJ2-5; the match to TRBD2 covers 9 bases. Germline-derived CDR1 and CDR2 are SGHNT and YENEEA. Germline trimming cut 5 bases from V and 5 bases from J; bases unmatched to any gene: 6. This CDR3 spans 14 amino acids.

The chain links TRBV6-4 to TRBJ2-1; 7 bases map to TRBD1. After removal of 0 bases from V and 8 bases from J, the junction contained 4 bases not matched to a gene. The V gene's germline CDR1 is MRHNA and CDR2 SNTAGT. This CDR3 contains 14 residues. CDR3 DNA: TGTGCCAGCAGTGACTCTTCCGACAGGGATGAGCAGTTCTTC. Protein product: CASSDSSDRDEQFF.

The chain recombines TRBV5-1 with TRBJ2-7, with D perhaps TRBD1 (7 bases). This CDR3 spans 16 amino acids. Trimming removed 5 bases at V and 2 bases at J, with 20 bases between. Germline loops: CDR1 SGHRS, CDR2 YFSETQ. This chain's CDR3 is CASRKLTGRDPYEQYF. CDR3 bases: TGCGCCAGCAGAAAGTTGACAGGGCGGGACCCCTACGAGCAGTACTTC.